The source of this T cell receptor (beta chain) is a study of T cell responses to AZD1222 COVID-19 vaccine. As to this clone: No antigen is known for it.

Only in-frame clones appear in the TCRdb table, and some are missing; sequencing was by immunoSEQ multiplex PCR. The data show 52,000 or so clones, about 85% seen once. Study-wide points: Elevations in Spike-specific TCR breadth and depth followed administration of two AZD1222 doses. Reports say nearly half of spike-specific TCRs go after unmutated variant regions. Just a handful of AZD1222 recipients were seropositive at baseline.

The receptor's source is an adult in good health. The input for sequencing was peripheral blood, taken on day 0 of MenACWY control vaccination.

Here the CDR3 DNA reads TGTGCCAGTAGTACGGACAGGGCAGTGCAGTACTTC. Translating it yields CASSTDRAVQYF. V and J are TRBV19 and TRBJ2-7, with TRBD1 identical over 8 bases. V trimming: 4 bases; J trimming: 9 bases; junction bases outside the gene matches: 5. The V gene's germline CDR1 is LNHDA and CDR2 SQIVND (reference sequence). The CDR3 contains 12 residues.